These T cell receptor beta chains were read from a single sample in a study of CD8 T cells in Susac syndrome. Each CDR3 protein is one row after TCRdb ran MiXCR on the immunoSEQ multiplex PCR reads. The sample consists of tens of thousands of distinct CDR3 sequences, about 92% of them appearing once. The specimen was CD4+ T cells from PBMCs. Receptors originate from a human donor with Susac syndrome. Each CDR3 is given with its conserved first and last residue.

>TRBJ1-4|TRBV30|17
CAWSVLRQGRTNEKLFF
>TRBJ2-5|TRBV6-5|15
CASSYELAGSGTQYF
>TRBJ1-2|TRBV7-2|14
CASSLGTARYGYTF
>TRBJ2-6|TRBV5-1|14
CASSFDSGANVLTF
>TRBJ2-5|TRBV24-1|13
CATSDSVQETQYF
>TRBJ2-1|TRBV6-1|17
CASNSGTSGKGYNEQFF
>TRBJ1-1|TRBV12-3/TRBV12-4|13
CASSFSTNTEAFF
>TRBJ2-1|TRBV6-2/TRBV6-3|14
CASSYSGTSVEQFF
>TRBJ1-5|TRBV12-3/TRBV12-4|14
CASSPSRSNQPQHF
>TRBJ2-2|TRBV27|17
CASSLRLAGFPPGELFF
>TRBJ2-1|TRBV12-3/TRBV12-4|12
CASSFPGLTRFF
>TRBJ2-5|TRBV7-2|13
CASSSRVQETQYF
>TRBJ2-3|TRBV7-3|14
CASSLGLTGDTQYF
>TRBJ2-4|TRBV12-3/TRBV12-4|15
CASSLGGTRGNIQYF
>TRBJ1-1|TRBV18|14
CASSPDRGGLWAFF
>TRBJ2-7|TRBV6-2/TRBV6-3|16
CASSYPPGLHSYEQYF
>TRBJ2-7|TRBV6-5|15
CASSYRDRGSYEQYF
>TRBJ1-4|TRBV6-6|15
CASRRRANTNEKLFF
>TRBJ2-7|TRBV3-1|15
CASSQVASGFYEQYF
>TRBJ2-4|TRBV5-1|16
CASSETVTRAKNIQYF
>TRBJ2-3|TRBV14|17
CASSQDPPGQGADTQYF
>TRBJ2-7|TRBV6-5|13
CASSYGRTSEQYF
>TRBJ1-4|TRBV20-1|14
CSAREGNSNEKLFF
>TRBJ2-1|TRBV12-3/TRBV12-4|15
CASSLGGNRAGGQFF
>TRBJ1-2|TRBV20-1|14
CSARRGGATNGYTF
>TRBJ2-5|TRBV6-5|16
CASSYSTGTPDWTQYF
>TRBJ2-2|TRBV6-2/TRBV6-3|16
CASSYSRGLRDGELFF
>TRBJ1-6|TRBV12-3/TRBV12-4|14
CASSFGTINSPLHF
>TRBJ1-6|TRBV12-3/TRBV12-4|15
CASSLEGAHNSPLHF
>TRBJ1-1|TRBV15|14
CATSRDTVNTEAFF
>TRBJ1-6|TRBV5-1|13
CASRGRGNSPLHF
>TRBJ2-7|TRBV29-1|14
CSVDWAGGLYEQYF
>TRBJ2-7|TRBV24-1|14
CATSEEAGSYEQYF
>TRBJ2-5|TRBV14|14
CASSSSGGEETQYF
>TRBJ1-3|TRBV7-2|13
CASSSQIGNTIYF